The 2 T cell receptor beta chains given below trace back to one sample, sequenced in a study of neurological immune-mediated disorders. TCRdb fed the 5' RACE reads into MiXCR, producing one record per CDR3 protein. The table records roughly 36,000 distinct CDR3 sequences, 13% to 15% of them present only once. Sequencing used PBMCs. These receptors all stem from a woman aged 45-65 years with HTLV-1-associated myelopathy (HAM/TSP).

This clonotype has ten or more counts. The junction and the germline gene differ at one end; a read error may be behind it. J is TRBJ2-5 and V is TRBV20-1; D uncertain. The CDR3 has 13 amino acids. The V gene's germline CDR1 is DFQATT and CDR2 SNEGSKA (reference sequence). The CDR3: CSARDIAWETQYF. The DNA for the CDR3 is TGCAGTGCTCGAGACATCGCCTGGGAGACCCAGTACTTC.

This clonotype has ten or more counts. V and J are TRBV5-8 and TRBJ1-2; a weak D match, TRBD1 (5 bases). Germline V CDR1 and CDR2: SGHTS, YDEGEE. Deletions cut 2 bases from V and 8 bases from J, with 16 bases between. The CDR3 contains 14 residues. The DNA of the CDR3 is TGTGCCAGCAGCTTTACTACAGGAGAGAAAGGCTACACCTTC. Encoded protein: CASSFTTGEKGYTF. Together with reference TRBV5-8 and TRBJ1-2, the CDR3 gives the full variable domain: EAGVTQSPTHLIKTRGQQATLRCSPISGHTSVYWYQQALGLGLQFLLWYDEGEERNRGNFPPRFSGRQFPNYSSELNVNALELEDSALYLCASSFTTGEKGYTFGSGTRLTVV.